This T cell receptor (beta chain) was documented in a study of T cells in localized non-small cell lung cancer. Study-wide results and limits: Clonality of T cells reached its maximum in uninvolved adjacent lung, surpassing tumor. Longer overall survival accompanied higher blood T cell density.

Profiled with immunoSEQ multiplex PCR; TCRdb holds only in-frame clones, not every one. Of 15,000 or so clones listed, more than 70% are singletons. V gave up 6 bases and J gave up 7 bases, with 16 bases separating them. The CDR3 sequence is 14 residues long. Germline lookup yields CDR1 MNHEY and CDR2 SVGAGI. Comment on this clone: Its target is not known.

This sequence was found in a male donor aged 60 or over with stage III lung adenocarcinoma. The chain joins TRBV6-5 to TRBJ2-1; D is perhaps TRBD1 or TRBD2 (6 bases each). Sequencing used peripheral blood, obtained before any cancer treatment. The CDR3 coding sequence is TGTGCCAGCAGGGGGGGCCGCCGAGAGAATGAGCAGTTCTTC. As protein: CASRGGRRENEQFF.